The clone carrying this T cell receptor (beta chain) turned up a few times. Its antigen is not identified. Investigators reverse transcribed all isolated RNA, so they sequenced expressed TCRB transcripts. The data were produced by immunoSEQ multiplex PCR, yet TCRdb's version contains in-frame clones alone and is incomplete. The data hold 130,000 or so clones, with approximately 9.8% observed a single time. The data are from a study of beta chain features in type 1 diabetes. About the study: Patients looked much like healthy donors when it came to age, gender and cell yields. General observations from the study: Sequencing used cDNA, and cells with high TCR expression could therefore be over-represented.

The V end was cut by 8 bases, the J end by 4 bases, with 14 bases between. This CDR3 contains 13 residues. Germline assignment: CDR1 SNHLY and CDR2 FYNNEI. The sequence was collected from a woman between 40 and 55 years old in good health. What was sequenced was central memory CD4+ T cells from blood. The gene calls are TRBV2 and TRBJ1-2; the D gene is possibly TRBD1 (5 bases). CDR3 in DNA: TGTGCCAGCCTAACAGGCGTTGGCTATGGCTACACCTTC. Protein product: CASLTGVGYGYTF.